This entry lists 20 T cell receptor beta chains sequenced from one sample in a study of CD8 T cells in ankylosing spondylitis. TCRdb re-derived calls from the 5' RACE reads in MiXCR, one entry per CDR3 protein. The sample lists around 210,000 distinct CDR3 sequences; approximately 8% were seen once. Sequencing was done on a sample of blood, either unsorted or a sorted T cell fraction (not recorded which). These receptor sequences come from a female donor with ankylosing spondylitis or in good health (not recorded which).

This clonotype has at least ten counts. J is TRBJ2-7 and V is TRBV5-1; D possibly matches TRBD1 or TRBD2 (5 bases each). The CDR3 sequence is 13 residues long. From germline, CDR1 is SGHRS and CDR2 YFSETQ. V lost 4 bases and J lost 2, with 10 bases in between. CDR3 DNA sequence: TGCGCCAGCAGCGGGGGAGTGACCTACGAGCAGTACTTC. Its translation is CASSGGVTYEQYF.

This rearrangement joins TRBV30 to TRBJ2-5, with D uncertain. Germline V lookup: CDR1 GTSNPN, CDR2 SVGIG (reference sequence). This CDR3 has 11 amino acids. Trimming pared 8 bases from V and 0 bases from J, leaving 7 bases between. The CDR3 reads CAGFYQETQYF. The CDR3 region has the DNA TGTGCCGGGTTTTACCAAGAGACCCAGTACTTC. Variable domain in full (rest from reference TRBV30 and TRBJ2-5): SQTIHQWPATLVQPVGSPLSLECTVEGTSNPNLYWYRQAAGRGLQLLFYSVGIGQISSEVPQNLSASRPQDRQFILSSKKLLLSDSGFYLCAGFYQETQYFGPGTRLLVL.

This clonotype was counted many times. CDR3 sequence: CSARGLAGGYEQFF. The DNA for the CDR3 is TGCAGTGCTAGAGGTCTAGCGGGAGGGTATGAGCAGTTCTTC. The V call is TRBV20-1, the J call TRBJ2-1; 12 nucleotides agree with TRBD2. V lost 1 base, J lost 8 bases, and 3 bases stayed unmatched. This CDR3 region has 14 residues. CDR1 DFQATT and CDR2 SNEGSKA come from the germline V gene (reference sequence).

This clonotype was counted at least ten times. This rearrangement joins TRBV27 to TRBJ2-1, with D tentatively TRBD1 or TRBD2 (6 bases each). Per germline, CDR1 MNHEY and CDR2 SMNVEV (reference sequence). The CDR3 is 16 residues long. V was trimmed by 5 bases and J by 4 bases, leaving 18 bases between them. CDR3 sequence: CASSLRGRPPYNEQFF. CDR3 bases: TGTGCCAGCAGTCTGAGGGGGAGGCCCCCTTACAATGAGCAGTTCTTC.

Note on this clonotype: A much larger clone lies a single base off, so this may be a read error. V usage is TRBV12-3 or TRBV12-4 and J usage is TRBJ2-1; 8 bases fit TRBD1. The V and J ends lost 6 bases and 12 bases, in that order; junction bases with no gene match: 10. The CDR3 spans 13 residues. CDR3 in DNA: TGTGCCAGCAGGACCGGACAGGGCTATGGGCAGTTCTTC. Its protein product is CASRTGQGYGQFF.

Worth noting for this clonotype: This may be a read error, as it is one base from a much larger clone. CDR3 sequence reads: CASSPSAFYEQYF. The CDR3 DNA is TGTGCCAGCAGCCCCTCGGCGTTCTACGAGCAGTACTTC. The chain carries TRBV12-3 or TRBV12-4 and TRBJ2-7; D gene unclear. V was trimmed by 6 bases and J by 3 bases, leaving 12 bases between them. CDR3 length equals 13 residues.

This clonotype was counted ten times or more. This sequence joins TRBV5-1 and TRBJ2-1, with 7 bases that match TRBD1. Germline CDR1 reads SGHRS; CDR2 reads YFSETQ. The CDR3 extends over 12 amino acids. V dropped 5 bases and J dropped 8; count of bases not matched to a gene: 4. CDR3 in DNA: TGCGCCAGCAGTCGACAGGGAGATGAGCAGTTCTTC. Its protein is CASSRQGDEQFF.

This clonotype was seen many times. The chain is built from TRBV7-2 and TRBJ1-4; D might be TRBD1 (6 bases). CDR3 length: 15 amino acids. V lost 4 bases, J lost 7 bases, and 16 bases lay in between. Germline CDR1 is SGHTA and CDR2 is FQGNSA. The CDR3 DNA sequence: TGTGCCAGCAGCTCCACAGGGCGGGGTTTTGAAAAACTGTTTTTT. Its protein is CASSSTGRGFEKLFF.

This clonotype was detected many times. The CDR3 nucleotides read TGCAGTACCGGACAGGGGCCCTCCTACGAGCAGTACTTC. This codes for CSTGQGPSYEQYF. This chain links TRBV20-1 with TRBJ2-7, with TRBD1 matching 9 bases. The CDR3 length is 13 residues. Looked up from germline, CDR1 is DFQATT and CDR2 is SNEGSKA (reference sequence). The V segment lost 8 bases and the J segment 0 bases; nucleotides outside the gene matches: 5.

This clonotype occurred a few times. This chain links TRBV27 with TRBJ2-1, with D tentatively TRBD2 (5 bases). This CDR3 region has 13 residues. V lost 8 bases and J lost 6, with 14 bases in between. Germline loops: CDR1 MNHEY, CDR2 SMNVEV (reference sequence). The CDR3 nucleotides read TGTGCCAGCTCCTACGGGAAGGCCAATGAGCAGTTCTTC. As protein: CASSYGKANEQFF.

This clonotype was observed at least ten times. This rearrangement joins TRBV4-3 to TRBJ2-1, with 8 bases aligning to TRBD2. This CDR3 has 16 residues. The trim removed 0 bases at V and 4 bases at J, leaving 5 bases unmatched. Germline V gene lookup returns CDR1 LGHNA and CDR2 YSLEER. The CDR3 DNA reads as TGCGCCAGCAGCCAAGATGGGCTAGCGGGTTACAATGAGCAGTTCTTC. It specifies CASSQDGLAGYNEQFF.

This clonotype was observed at least ten times. The V gene is TRBV20-1, the J gene TRBJ2-3; the D gene could be TRBD1 or TRBD2 (5 bases each). Germline V gene data show CDR1 as DFQATT and CDR2 as SNEGSKA (reference sequence). The CDR3 sequence is 13 residues long. V was clipped by 6 bases and J by 5 bases, with 15 bases between them. The CDR3, as DNA: TGCAGTGCCCCTGGGGCGGGTGGAGATACGCAGTATTTT. It is translated as CSAPGAGGDTQYF.

This clonotype was seen many times. This chain connects TRBV2 to TRBJ2-1; D not certain. The CDR3 extends over 9 amino acids. Germline CDR1 SNHLY, CDR2 FYNNEI. Trimming removed 10 bases at V and 8 bases at J, with 6 bases between. CDR3 sequence (DNA): TGTGCCACCGGAGATGAGCAGTTCTTC. Its protein is CATGDEQFF. Based on the CDR3 plus reference TRBV2 and TRBJ2-1, the full variable domain is EPEVTQTPSHQVTQMGQEVILRCVPISNHLYFYWYRQILGQKVEFLVSFYNNEISEKSEIFDDQFSVERPDGSNFTLKIRSTKLEDSAMYFCATGDEQFFGPGTRLTVL.

This clonotype was observed at least ten times. The chain joins TRBV3-1 to TRBJ1-2; D remains unclear. Germline CDR1 is LGHDT and CDR2 is YNNKEL (reference sequence). This CDR3 comprises 12 residues. V dropped 5 bases and J dropped 9 bases, with 13 bases sitting between them. The CDR3 DNA reads as TGTGCCAGCAGCAAGGACCGTCGTCGCTACACCTTC. Its translation is CASSKDRRRYTF.

This clonotype was recorded many times. The gene calls are TRBV5-4 and TRBJ1-1; D gene unclear. Germline values: CDR1 SGHNT, CDR2 YYREEE (reference sequence). The V end was cut by 2 bases, the J end by 8 bases, with 7 bases between. The CDR3 contains 11 residues. CDR3 sequence (DNA): TGTGCCAGCAGCTTTGGCCTCGAAGCTTTCTTT. Protein: CASSFGLEAFF.

This clonotype was detected ten times or more. The chain has TRBV5-5 and TRBJ1-6; unclear D gene. There are 14 residues in the CDR3. Germline V CDR1 and CDR2: SGHKS, YYEKEE (reference sequence). V dropped 0 bases and J dropped 0 bases, with 1 base sitting between them. The CDR3 is CASSLGSYNSPLHF. DNA of the CDR3: TGTGCCAGCAGCTTGGGCTCCTATAATTCACCCCTCCACTTT.

The chain has TRBV7-2 and TRBJ2-3; 11 bases agree with TRBD2. The junction had 6 bases not matched to a gene; V was cut back by 2 bases and J by 5 bases. This CDR3 has 16 amino acids. Per the germline V gene, CDR1 is SGHTA and CDR2 is FQGNSA. The CDR3 sequence: CASSLWTSGLGDTQYF. The DNA for the CDR3 is TGTGCCAGCAGCTTATGGACTAGCGGGCTGGGAGATACGCAGTATTTT.

This clonotype showed up many times. The chain links TRBV4-3 to TRBJ1-1; D gene uncertain. The CDR3 spans 15 residues. Per the germline V gene, CDR1 is LGHNA and CDR2 is YSLEER. Trimming stripped 1 base from V and 1 base from J, with 10 bases between. The chain's CDR3 is CASSQAWGRNTEAFF. The CDR3 DNA follows: TGCGCCAGCAGCCAAGCGTGGGGAAGGAACACTGAAGCTTTCTTT.

This clonotype was counted between two and nine times. V is TRBV7-9 and J is TRBJ1-1; D unresolved. V lost 4 bases, J lost 8 bases, and 5 bases lay in between. Germline loops: CDR1 SEHNR, CDR2 FQNEAQ (reference sequence). This CDR3 contains 10 residues. The CDR3 here is CASSSGEAFF. CDR3 in DNA: TGTGCCAGCAGCTCTGGGGAAGCTTTCTTT.

With regard to this clonotype: The germline gene is not matched at one end of the junction; a read error may be the cause. The CDR3 DNA is TGCTGTGCTAGAGTCGGGGGAAGCTCCTACAATGAGCAGTTCTTC. Encoded protein: CCARVGGSSYNEQFF. The chain combines TRBV20-1 with TRBJ2-1; a possible D gene is TRBD2 (6 bases). This CDR3 is 15 amino acids long. Germline V gene sequence: CDR1 DFQATT, CDR2 SNEGSKA (reference sequence).